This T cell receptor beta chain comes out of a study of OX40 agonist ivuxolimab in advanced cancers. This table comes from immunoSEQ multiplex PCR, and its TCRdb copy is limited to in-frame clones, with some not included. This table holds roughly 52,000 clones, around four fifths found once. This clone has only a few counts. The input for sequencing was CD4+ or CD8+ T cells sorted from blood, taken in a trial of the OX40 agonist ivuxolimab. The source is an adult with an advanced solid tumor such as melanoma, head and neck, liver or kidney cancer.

For the CDR3, the DNA is TGTGCCAGCAGCAAAGATAATGCGGGGTATGGCTACACCTTC. Protein: CASSKDNAGYGYTF. V and J are TRBV5-4 and TRBJ1-2; D not resolved. Between the trimmed V and J ends, which lost 4 bases and 5 bases, there was a span of 15 bases. This CDR3 has 14 amino acids. Looked up from germline, CDR1 is SGHNT and CDR2 is YYREEE (reference sequence).